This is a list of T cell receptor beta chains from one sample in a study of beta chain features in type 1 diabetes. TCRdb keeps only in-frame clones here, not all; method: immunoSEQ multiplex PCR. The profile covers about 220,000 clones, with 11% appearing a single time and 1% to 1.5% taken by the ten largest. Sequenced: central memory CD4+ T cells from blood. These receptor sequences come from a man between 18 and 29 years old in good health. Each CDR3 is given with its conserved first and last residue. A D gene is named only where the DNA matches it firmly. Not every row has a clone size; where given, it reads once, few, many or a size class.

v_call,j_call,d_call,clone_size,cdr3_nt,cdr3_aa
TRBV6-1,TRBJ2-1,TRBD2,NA,TGTGCCAGCAGTGCGACTAGCGGGAGTGACAATGAGCAGTTCTTC,CASSATSGSDNEQFF
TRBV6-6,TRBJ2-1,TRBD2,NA,TGTGCCAGCAGTCTGACTAGCGGGAGTTACAATGAGCAGTTCTTC,CASSLTSGSYNEQFF
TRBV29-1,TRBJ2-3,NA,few,TGCAGCCCGGGGACACCCACAGATACGCAGTATTTT,CSPGTPTDTQYF
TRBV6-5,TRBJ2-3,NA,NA,TGTGCCAGCGTCCCGTACTCCCTAGATACGCAGTATTTT,CASVPYSLDTQYF
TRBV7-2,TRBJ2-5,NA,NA,TGTGCCAGCACGGCACTAAGAGGGGAGACCCAGTACTTC,CASTALRGETQYF
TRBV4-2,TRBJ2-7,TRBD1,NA,TGTGCCAGCAGCCAGCCCGCCGGGACAGGTTTCTACGAGCAGTACTTC,CASSQPAGTGFYEQYF
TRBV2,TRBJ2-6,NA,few,TGTGCCAGCAGTGAATCCCCAGGGACTGGGGCCAACGTCCTGACTTTC,CASSESPGTGANVLTF
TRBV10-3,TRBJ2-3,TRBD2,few,TGTGCCATCAGTGACGGACTAGCGGGAGCAACCGATACGCAGTATTTT,CAISDGLAGATDTQYF
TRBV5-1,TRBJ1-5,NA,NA,TGCGCCAGCAGCTTCCTCGACAGTTATAATCAGCCCCAGCATTTT,CASSFLDSYNQPQHF
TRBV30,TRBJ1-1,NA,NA,TGTGCCTGGAGTCAGGGGCGACGAGGGACTGAAGCTTTCTTT,CAWSQGRRGTEAFF
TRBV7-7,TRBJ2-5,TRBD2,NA,TGTGCTAGCAGCGCGGGACTAGCAGGGGAGACCCAGTACTTC,CASSAGLAGETQYF
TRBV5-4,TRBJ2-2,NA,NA,TGTGCCAGCAGCCCTCCTGAAGGGTTGCTGTTTTTT,CASSPPEGLLFF
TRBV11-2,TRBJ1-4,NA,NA,TGTGCCAGCAGCTCCGGACCCGCCCGGGAGGAAAAACTGTTTTTT,CASSSGPAREEKLFF
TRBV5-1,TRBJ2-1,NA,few,TGCGCCAGCAGCCCCCGTGCTGAGGTCAATGAGCAGTTCTTC,CASSPRAEVNEQFF
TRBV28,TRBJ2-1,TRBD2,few,TGTGCCAGCAGTTTAGCAGGGACTAACAATGAGCAGTTCTTC,CASSLAGTNNEQFF
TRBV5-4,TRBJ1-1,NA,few,TGTGCCAGCAGCTTGTGGACAATTAACACTGAAGCTTTCTTT,CASSLWTINTEAFF
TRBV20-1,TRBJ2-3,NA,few,TGCAGTGCGCTTCCCCGGGATACGCAGTATTTT,CSALPRDTQYF
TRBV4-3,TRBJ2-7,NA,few,TGCGCCAGCAGCCAAGAAGTGTCCGGGAACGAGCAGTACTTC,CASSQEVSGNEQYF
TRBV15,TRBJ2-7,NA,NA,TGTGCCACCAGCAGAGACGATGGCTACGAGCAGTACTTC,CATSRDDGYEQYF
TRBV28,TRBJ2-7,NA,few,TGTGCCAGCAGTCCGTTAGGTCGGGGGAGCTCCTACGAGCAGTACTTC,CASSPLGRGSSYEQYF
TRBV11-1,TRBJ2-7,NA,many,TGTGCCAGCAGCTTCCGGGACATAATCTACGAGCAGTACTTC,CASSFRDIIYEQYF
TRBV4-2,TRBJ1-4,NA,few,TGTGCCAGCCGCAAGAGAGAGGGAACTAATGAAAAACTGTTTTTT,CASRKREGTNEKLFF
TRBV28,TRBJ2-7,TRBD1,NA,TGTGCCAGCTATGCCGGGACAGGAGTCTCCTACGAGCAGTACTTC,CASYAGTGVSYEQYF
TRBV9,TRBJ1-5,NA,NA,TGTGCCAGCAGCGAGAGGCTGGGGCAGGGCAGGTGGTATAGCAATCAGCCCCAGCATTTT,CASSERLGQGRWYSNQPQHF
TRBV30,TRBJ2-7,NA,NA,TGTGCCTGGAGTTTGGGCGGCTACGAGCAGTACTTC,CAWSLGGYEQYF
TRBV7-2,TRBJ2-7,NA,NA,TGTGCCAGCAGCTTAGGGGCTGGGCCGACCTACGAGCAGTACTTC,CASSLGAGPTYEQYF
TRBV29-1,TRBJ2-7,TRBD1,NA,TGCAGCGTCGCCCGGGACAGGGACTCCTACGAGCAGTACTTC,CSVARDRDSYEQYF
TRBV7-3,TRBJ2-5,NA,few,TGTGCCAGCAGCTTAGCAGGGATGGAGACCCAGTACTTC,CASSLAGMETQYF
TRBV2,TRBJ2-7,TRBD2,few,TGTGCCAGCAAAGCGGGGAGCTCCTACGAGCAGTACTTC,CASKAGSSYEQYF
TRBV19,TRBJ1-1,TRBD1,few,TGTGCCAGTACCTTCTCGGGACAGGGGATTGGCACTGAAGCTTTCTTT,CASTFSGQGIGTEAFF
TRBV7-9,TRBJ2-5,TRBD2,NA,TGTGCCAGCAGCTTACGGGAGGGAGAGACCCAGTACTTC,CASSLREGETQYF
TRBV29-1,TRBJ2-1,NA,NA,TGCAGCGTTGCTCGCGGGGCAACCTACAATGAGCAGTTCTTC,CSVARGATYNEQFF
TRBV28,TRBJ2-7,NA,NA,TGTGCCAGCAGTTTCCGGGACGGAACCTCCTACGAGCAGTACTTC,CASSFRDGTSYEQYF
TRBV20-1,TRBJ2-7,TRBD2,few,TGCAGTGCTGGGCGGGGGAGCGAGCAGTACTTC,CSAGRGSEQYF
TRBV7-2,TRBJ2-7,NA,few,TGTGCCAGCAGCCAACGCTCCGGGCTCCCGAGTTACGAGCAGTACTTC,CASSQRSGLPSYEQYF
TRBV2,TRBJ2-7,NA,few,TGTGCCAGCACCCCAGGGACTGCGAACTCCTACGAGCAGTACTTC,CASTPGTANSYEQYF
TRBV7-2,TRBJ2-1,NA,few,TGTGCCAGCAGCTTAGTGGTCCGTACAAGCTCCTACAATGAGCAGTTCTTC,CASSLVVRTSSYNEQFF
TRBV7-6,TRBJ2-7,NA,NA,TGTGCCAGCAGCTTAATCGGGAACGAAGGGTCCGAGCAGTACTTC,CASSLIGNEGSEQYF
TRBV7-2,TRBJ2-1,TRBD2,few,TGTGCCAGCAGCAGTAGCGGGAGCGTGGCAGAATCAGGGTTCTTC,CASSSSGSVAESGFF
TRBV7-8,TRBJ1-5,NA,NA,TGTGCCAGCAGCTTTATGAGAGTAAGCAATCAGCCCCAGCATTTT,CASSFMRVSNQPQHF
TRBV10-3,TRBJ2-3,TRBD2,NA,TGTGCCATCAGTAGACTAGCGGGAGGGAGCACAGATACGCAGTATTTT,CAISRLAGGSTDTQYF
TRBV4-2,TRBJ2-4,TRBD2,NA,TGTGCCAGCAGCCAAGGAGGGAGTAGCGGGAGGGCCAGTAACATTCAGTACTTC,CASSQGGSSGRASNIQYF
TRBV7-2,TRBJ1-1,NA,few,TGTGCCAGCAGCCCAACGAACTTGAACACTGAAGCTTTCTTT,CASSPTNLNTEAFF
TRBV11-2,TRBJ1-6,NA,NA,TGTGCCAGCAGCTTAGACGCCCAGAGGCCCCTCCACTTT,CASSLDAQRPLHF
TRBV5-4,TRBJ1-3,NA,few,TGTGCCAGCAGCTTGGACGGTGCAGATTCTGGAAACACCATATATTTT,CASSLDGADSGNTIYF
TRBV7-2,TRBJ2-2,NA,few,TGTGCCAGCAGCTTACAATCGGGAGCGAACACCGGGGAGCTGTTTTTT,CASSLQSGANTGELFF
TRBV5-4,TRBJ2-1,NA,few,TGTGCCAGCAGCTTAGGTGGGGGCCGGTGGGATGAGCAGTTCTTC,CASSLGGGRWDEQFF
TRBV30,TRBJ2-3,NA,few,TGTGCCTGGAGAGTGGGACAACAGACAGATACGCAGTATTTT,CAWRVGQQTDTQYF
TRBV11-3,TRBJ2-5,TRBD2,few,TGTGCCAGCAGCCGCGGACTAGCGGGAGGGGTGATTCAAGAGACCCAGTACTTC,CASSRGLAGGVIQETQYF
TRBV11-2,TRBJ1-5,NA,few,TGTGCCAGCAGCTTAGACAGGGTTCAGCCCCAGCATTTT,CASSLDRVQPQHF